The rows below give T cell receptor beta chains drawn from one sample of a study of T cell repertoires in cytomegalovirus infection. MiXCR, applied by TCRdb to the reads, yields one record per CDR3 protein. This sample carries more than 250,000 distinct CDR3 sequences, about an eighth of them seen once, and the ten largest clones take around 8.7%. Material for sequencing was PBMCs. The receptors originated from a human donor in good health (CMV status not recorded). Some clones in this sample may be carry-over from other donors' samples. The CDR3 runs from the conserved cysteine through the conserved F or W. Each record gives: V gene, CDR3 protein.

V gene: TRBV6-1
CDR3 protein: CASSYGVGSTEAFF

V gene: TRBV9
CDR3 protein: CASSVDAGRPENIQYF

V gene: TRBV13
CDR3 protein: CASSPGTSGGSTDTQYF

V gene: TRBV19
CDR3 protein: CASGTGNGYTF

V gene: TRBV7-2
CDR3 protein: CASSLTSGPSFEQYF

V gene: TRBV6-4
CDR3 protein: CASSPGTGLNEQFF

V gene: TRBV20-1
CDR3 protein: CSARGTRVRNTEAFF

V gene: TRBV27
CDR3 protein: CASGRVNTEAFF

V gene: TRBV11-2
CDR3 protein: CASSWAGTGNTGELFF

V gene: TRBV7-2
CDR3 protein: CASSLVGQKETQYF

V gene: TRBV28
CDR3 protein: CASTFGNEQFF

V gene: TRBV7-6
CDR3 protein: CASSLGMDFYEQYF

V gene: TRBV7-2
CDR3 protein: CASSFSGNTEAFF

V gene: TRBV12-3/TRBV12-4
CDR3 protein: CASSLSRGQGSEAFF

V gene: TRBV12-3/TRBV12-4
CDR3 protein: CASSLAYEHLDGYTF

V gene: TRBV28
CDR3 protein: CASSRQEELDTQYF

V gene: TRBV5-4
CDR3 protein: CASTRDGSYYEQYF

V gene: TRBV29-1
CDR3 protein: CSVGTGEETQYF

V gene: TRBV28
CDR3 protein: CASSLGFEETQYF

V gene: TRBV5-1
CDR3 protein: CASSPGTRVENGYTF

V gene: TRBV7-2
CDR3 protein: CASSLRDNSPLHF

V gene: TRBV19
CDR3 protein: CASSIMGQGYGNEQFF

V gene: TRBV5-5
CDR3 protein: CASSSLLGTDTQYF

V gene: TRBV12-3/TRBV12-4
CDR3 protein: CASSPGLRNSPLHF

V gene: TRBV7-9
CDR3 protein: CASSLVGEETQYF

V gene: TRBV20-1
CDR3 protein: CSARDGLADRNRRETQYF

V gene: TRBV7-2
CDR3 protein: CASSSGQNTEAFF

V gene: TRBV20-1
CDR3 protein: CSARQDNQPQHF

V gene: TRBV4-1
CDR3 protein: CASSSDRPGGTEAFF

V gene: TRBV11-2
CDR3 protein: CASSGLADTQYF

V gene: TRBV6-2/TRBV6-3
CDR3 protein: CASLPGQTFYGYTF

V gene: TRBV29-1
CDR3 protein: CSAATPIPYEQYF

V gene: TRBV7-7
CDR3 protein: CASSFLSGAEQFF

V gene: TRBV5-4
CDR3 protein: CASSLDRGANTEAFF

V gene: TRBV20-1
CDR3 protein: CSARDLAAYEQYF

V gene: TRBV20-1
CDR3 protein: CSAIRPSGNTIYF

V gene: TRBV13
CDR3 protein: CASSLGRTGIPYEQYF

V gene: TRBV29-1
CDR3 protein: CSVGGRPSYEQYF

V gene: TRBV7-8
CDR3 protein: CASSLQQIKGVVLTF

V gene: TRBV7-2
CDR3 protein: CASSWMSGYTF